What follows describes a single T cell receptor (beta chain). In terms of origin and age, donors were healthy Caucasian individuals from Russia aged about 6 to 90. For every donor, a draw yielded around 9.4 milliliters of peripheral blood. Extractions gave at least 5.5 micrograms of total RNA per sample. The use of a sample-barcoded 5' primer and a J-beta primer mix characterized a second PCR of about 7 to 12 cycles. One entry per CDR3 protein, called by TCRdb with MiXCR from the 5' RACE reads. This sample yields hundreds of thousands of distinct CDR3 sequences, of which 58% are seen a single time; approximately 40% belongs to the top ten. The germline gives CDR1 SGHRS, CDR2 YFSETQ. The length of the CDR3 is 15 residues. Trimming pared 0 bases from V and 3 bases from J, leaving 12 bases between. These data originate in a study of blood T cells in healthy people across ages. In the study overall: About one barcoded beta molecule per two T cells was captured by template switching.

The gene calls are TRBV5-1 and TRBJ2-5; D may be TRBD1 (6 bases). The sequence derives from a man between 60 and 70 years old in good health. The sequenced sample consisted of blood. In DNA, the CDR3 is TGCGCCAGCAGCTTGGCAGGGGTGGTAGAAGAGACCCAGTACTTC. Its translation: CASSLAGVVEETQYF.